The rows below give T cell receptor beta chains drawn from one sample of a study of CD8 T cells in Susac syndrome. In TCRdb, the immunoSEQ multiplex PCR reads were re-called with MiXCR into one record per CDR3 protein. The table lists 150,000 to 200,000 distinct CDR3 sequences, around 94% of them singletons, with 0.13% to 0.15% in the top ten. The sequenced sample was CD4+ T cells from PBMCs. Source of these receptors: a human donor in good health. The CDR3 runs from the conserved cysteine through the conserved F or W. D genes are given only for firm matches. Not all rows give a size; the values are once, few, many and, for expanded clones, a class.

CARKMGGADTQYF	TGTGCCCGAAAGATGGGGGGGGCAGATACGCAGTATTTT	.	TRBJ2-3	TRBV30	TRBD2
CSVEVGQERDTQYF	TGCAGCGTTGAAGTTGGCCAGGAGAGGGATACGCAGTATTTT	.	TRBJ2-3	TRBV29-1	.
CASSQDVVGTALHF	TGTGCCAGCAGCCAAGATGTAGTCGGGACGGCCCTCCACTTT	.	TRBJ1-6	TRBV3-1	.
CASSYWKLADASAQYF	TGTGCCAGCAGTTACTGGAAACTAGCGGACGCATCAGCCCAGTACTTC	.	TRBJ2-5	TRBV6-2/TRBV6-3	TRBD2
CASSLESPGYGYTF	TGTGCCAGCAGCTTAGAGTCACCCGGGTATGGCTACACCTTC	.	TRBJ1-2	TRBV7-9	.
CASRTRDTQYF	TGTGCCAGCAGAACACGAGATACGCAGTATTTT	once	TRBJ2-3	TRBV2	.
CASSVVGGTSADTQYF	TGTGCCAGCAGCGTAGTAGGCGGGACTAGTGCAGATACGCAGTATTTT	.	TRBJ2-3	TRBV9	TRBD2
CSASHSGGARETQYF	TGCAGCGCCTCCCATAGCGGGGGGGCCCGAGAGACCCAGTACTTC	.	TRBJ2-5	TRBV29-1	TRBD2
CASSLMGRPGTYEQYF	TGCGCCAGCAGCTTAATGGGACGACCGGGCACCTACGAGCAGTACTTC	.	TRBJ2-7	TRBV5-1	.
CASSPGTGGLNYGYTF	TGTGCCAGCTCACCGGGGACAGGGGGCCTTAACTATGGCTACACCTTC	.	TRBJ1-2	TRBV18	TRBD1
CASGETQYF	TGTGCCAGCGGGGAGACCCAGTACTTC	.	TRBJ2-5	TRBV3-1	.
CASSLVRAGGTDTQYF	TGTGCCAGCAGTTTGGTGAGGGCGGGGGGGACAGATACGCAGTATTTT	.	TRBJ2-3	TRBV27	TRBD2
CASSQGGRVNTEAFF	TGTGCCAGCAGCCAGGGGGGGAGGGTGAACACTGAAGCTTTCTTT	.	TRBJ1-1	TRBV7-9	TRBD1
CSVEIGQGSEQYF	TGCAGCGTTGAAATCGGACAGGGATCCGAGCAGTACTTC	.	TRBJ2-7	TRBV29-1	TRBD1
CSARFGTRGLGGSYEQYF	TGCAGTGCTAGATTCGGGACACGGGGTTTGGGGGGGTCCTACGAGCAGTACTTC	.	TRBJ2-7	TRBV20-1	.
CASSTQSGTGTNYGYTF	TGTGCCAGCAGCACGCAATCAGGGACCGGAACAAACTATGGCTACACCTTC	.	TRBJ1-2	TRBV7-2	.
CASSSGTGSYGYTF	TGTGCCAGCAGCTCCGGGACAGGGAGCTATGGCTACACCTTC	.	TRBJ1-2	TRBV7-2	TRBD1
CASSLTGQGHTEAFF	TGTGCCAGCAGTCTAACGGGACAGGGCCATACTGAAGCTTTCTTT	.	TRBJ1-1	TRBV7-9	TRBD1
CASSPGTGGSGGNYGYTF	TGTGCCAGCAGCCCCGGGACAGGGGGCAGCGGGGGGAACTATGGCTACACCTTC	once	TRBJ1-2	TRBV7-9	TRBD1
CASSLYRDSNQPQHF	TGTGCCAGCAGTTTGTACAGGGATAGCAATCAGCCCCAGCATTTT	.	TRBJ1-5	TRBV12-3/TRBV12-4	.
CASGDWGREQFF	TGTGCCAGCGGGGACTGGGGAAGGGAGCAGTTCTTC	.	TRBJ2-1	TRBV2	.
CASSSPAGDYGYTF	TGTGCCAGCAGCTCCCCCGCAGGGGACTATGGCTACACCTTC	.	TRBJ1-2	TRBV7-8	.
CATSREIGFEQYF	TGTGCCACCAGCAGAGAGATAGGTTTCGAGCAGTACTTC	.	TRBJ2-7	TRBV15	.
CASSTTGRGNQPQHF	TGTGCCAGCAGCACGACAGGGCGAGGCAATCAGCCCCAGCATTTT	.	TRBJ1-5	TRBV6-2/TRBV6-3	TRBD1
CASMQDRGKLFF	TGTGCCAGCATGCAGGACCGGGGAAAACTGTTTTTT	.	TRBJ1-4	TRBV2	.
CSARPTSGKTRGETQYF	TGCAGTGCTAGACCCACTAGCGGGAAAACAAGGGGGGAGACCCAGTACTTC	.	TRBJ2-5	TRBV20-1	TRBD2
CSAWTGREQYF	TGCAGTGCGTGGACAGGGAGGGAGCAGTACTTC	.	TRBJ2-7	TRBV20-1	TRBD1
CASSPRGGSADTQYF	TGTGCCAGCAGCCCCCGCGGGGGAAGCGCAGATACGCAGTATTTT	.	TRBJ2-3	TRBV7-9	TRBD2
CASSLQGTGELFF	TGTGCCAGCAGCCTACAGGGTACCGGGGAGCTGTTTTTT	.	TRBJ2-2	TRBV7-9	.
CASSLTRTGLSGYTF	TGTGCCAGCAGCTTAACTCGGACAGGGCTAAGTGGCTACACCTTC	.	TRBJ1-2	TRBV7-8	TRBD1
CASRGQGVDEQFF	TGTGCCAGCAGAGGACAGGGGGTGGATGAGCAGTTCTTC	once	TRBJ2-1	TRBV7-9	TRBD1
CASRGGQGRNEQFF	TGTGCCAGCAGGGGTGGACAGGGGAGGAATGAGCAGTTCTTC	.	TRBJ2-1	TRBV7-9	TRBD1
CASSVVLGPLPFF	TGTGCCAGCAGCGTAGTCTTGGGCCCCTTACCTTTCTTT	.	TRBJ1-1	TRBV9	.
CASRGGRGADTQYF	TGTGCCAGCCGTGGGGGTCGGGGTGCAGATACGCAGTATTTT	.	TRBJ2-3	TRBV28	.
CASSRGGGTEAFF	TGTGCCAGCAGCCGTGGAGGGGGCACTGAAGCTTTCTTT	.	TRBJ1-1	TRBV5-6	.
CASSSGDRVNDEQYF	TGTGCCAGCAGTTCCGGGGACAGGGTAAATGACGAGCAGTACTTC	once	TRBJ2-7	TRBV28	TRBD1
CATSRGGGAYTGELFF	TGTGCCACCAGCAGAGGAGGGGGCGCGTACACCGGGGAGCTGTTTTTT	.	TRBJ2-2	TRBV15	TRBD1
CASSYWTSGGNNEQFF	TGCGCCAGCAGCTACTGGACTAGCGGGGGCAACAATGAGCAGTTCTTC	.	TRBJ2-1	TRBV5-1	TRBD2
CSASHVYNEKLFF	TGCAGTGCTAGTCACGTTTATAATGAAAAACTGTTTTTT	.	TRBJ1-4	TRBV20-1	.
CSARDRPTQYF	TGCAGTGCTAGAGACCGGCCTACCCAGTACTTC	.	TRBJ2-5	TRBV20-1	.
CASSSTGSNEQYF	TGTGCCAGCAGTTCAACAGGTAGCAACGAGCAGTACTTC	.	TRBJ2-7	TRBV27	.
CASSPRPGRGHGYTF	TGTGCCAGCAGTCCGCGACCGGGACGGGGGCATGGCTACACCTTC	once	TRBJ1-2	TRBV12-3/TRBV12-4	.
CASSLQGGGETQYF	TGTGCCAGCAGCCTACAGGGTGGCGGGGAGACCCAGTACTTC	once	TRBJ2-5	TRBV7-9	.
CASSGIAGVSQETQYF	TGCGCCAGCAGTGGTATAGCGGGGGTTAGCCAAGAGACCCAGTACTTC	.	TRBJ2-5	TRBV4-1	TRBD2
CASSLRRSWEQYF	TGTGCCAGCAGTTTGCGCAGGTCTTGGGAGCAGTACTTC	once	TRBJ2-7	TRBV28	.
CASSQDHRSEQFF	TGTGCCAGCAGCCAAGACCACAGATCTGAGCAGTTCTTC	.	TRBJ2-1	TRBV3-1	.
CSAQRPAYGYTF	TGCAGTGCCCAAAGGCCAGCCTATGGCTACACCTTC	.	TRBJ1-2	TRBV20-1	.
CSVAGQMNTEAFF	TGCAGCGTTGCTGGGCAGATGAACACTGAAGCTTTCTTT	.	TRBJ1-1	TRBV29-1	.
CASSQEGGRRETQYF	TGTGCCAGCAGCCAGGAAGGGGGGCGGAGAGAGACCCAGTACTTC	.	TRBJ2-5	TRBV3-1	.
CASSPRGAFDEQFF	TGTGCCAGCAGTCCCCGTGGTGCCTTCGATGAGCAGTTCTTC	.	TRBJ2-1	TRBV27	.
CASSGAVPEKLFF	TGTGCCAGCAGCGGGGCCGTCCCGGAAAAACTGTTTTTT	.	TRBJ1-4	TRBV7-8	.
CASSYDRFYEQYF	TGTGCCAGCAGTTATGACAGGTTCTACGAGCAGTACTTC	.	TRBJ2-7	TRBV12-3/TRBV12-4	.
CSAGAGPNTEAFF	TGCAGTGCTGGGGCGGGACCGAACACTGAAGCTTTCTTT	.	TRBJ1-1	TRBV20-1	.
CSARDLAGSRETQYF	TGCAGTGCTAGAGACCTAGCGGGGAGTAGGGAGACCCAGTACTTC	.	TRBJ2-5	TRBV20-1	TRBD2